This T cell receptor beta chain is from a study of identical twins. Study-wide findings and caveats: Zero-insertion analyses might be partly confounded by invariant T cells like MAIT and iNKT. Whereas memory repertoires showed no such difference, abundant cord blood beta clonotypes carried fewer insertions.

This CDR3 is built from 17 residues. The trim removed 6 bases at V and 2 bases at J, leaving 7 bases unmatched. Germline CDR1 and CDR2: DFQATT and SNEGSKA (reference sequence). Using its own MiXCR run on the 5' RACE reads, TCRdb lists one record per CDR3 protein. Of 450,000 or so distinct CDR3 sequences listed, around 15% were seen once; the top ten hold 0.95% to 1%. This clonotype was counted a few times. Its cognate antigen is unknown. These data also featured in a second study, about yellow fever vaccine responses in identical twins.

The V call is TRBV20-1, the J call TRBJ2-6; TRBD2 matches 13 bases. Sequencing was carried out using CD4+ T cells sorted from blood. The TCR sequence derives from a woman aged 18-29 years in good health. CDR3: CSAALGLAGPGANVLTF. In nucleotides, the CDR3 is TGCAGTGCAGCCCTGGGACTAGCGGGACCTGGGGCCAACGTCCTGACTTTC.